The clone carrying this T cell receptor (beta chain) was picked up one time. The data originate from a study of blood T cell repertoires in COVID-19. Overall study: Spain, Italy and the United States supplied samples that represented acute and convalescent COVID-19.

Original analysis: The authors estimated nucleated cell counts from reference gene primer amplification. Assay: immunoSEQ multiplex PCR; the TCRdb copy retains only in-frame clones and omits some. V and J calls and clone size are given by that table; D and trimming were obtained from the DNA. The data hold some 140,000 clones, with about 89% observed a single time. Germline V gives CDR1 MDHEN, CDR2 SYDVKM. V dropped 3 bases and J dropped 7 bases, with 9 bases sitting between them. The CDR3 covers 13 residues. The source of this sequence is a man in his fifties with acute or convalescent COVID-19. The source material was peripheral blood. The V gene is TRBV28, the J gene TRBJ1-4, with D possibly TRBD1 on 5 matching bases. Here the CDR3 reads CASSFVGLEKLFF. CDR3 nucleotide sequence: TGTGCCAGCAGTTTTGTGGGGCTTGAAAAACTGTTTTTT. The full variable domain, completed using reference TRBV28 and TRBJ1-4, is DVKVTQSSRYLVKRTGEKVFLECVQDMDHENMFWYRQDPGLGLRLIYFSYDVKMKEKGDIPEGYSVSREKKERFSLILESASTNQTSMYLCASSFVGLEKLFFGSGTQLSVL.